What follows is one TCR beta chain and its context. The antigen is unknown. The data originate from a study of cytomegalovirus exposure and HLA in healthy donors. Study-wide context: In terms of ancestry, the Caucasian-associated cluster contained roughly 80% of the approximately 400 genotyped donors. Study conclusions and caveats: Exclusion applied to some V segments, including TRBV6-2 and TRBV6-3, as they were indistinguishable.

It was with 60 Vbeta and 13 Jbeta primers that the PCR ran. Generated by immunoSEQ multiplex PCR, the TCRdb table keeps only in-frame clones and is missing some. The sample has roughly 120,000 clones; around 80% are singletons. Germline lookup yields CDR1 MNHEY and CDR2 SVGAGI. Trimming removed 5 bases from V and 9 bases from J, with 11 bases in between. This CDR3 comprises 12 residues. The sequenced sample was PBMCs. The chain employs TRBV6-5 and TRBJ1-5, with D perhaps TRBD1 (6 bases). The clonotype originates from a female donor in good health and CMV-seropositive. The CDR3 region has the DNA TGTGCCAGCAGTACAGGGTTTGGGCCCCAGCATTTT. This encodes CASSTGFGPQHF.